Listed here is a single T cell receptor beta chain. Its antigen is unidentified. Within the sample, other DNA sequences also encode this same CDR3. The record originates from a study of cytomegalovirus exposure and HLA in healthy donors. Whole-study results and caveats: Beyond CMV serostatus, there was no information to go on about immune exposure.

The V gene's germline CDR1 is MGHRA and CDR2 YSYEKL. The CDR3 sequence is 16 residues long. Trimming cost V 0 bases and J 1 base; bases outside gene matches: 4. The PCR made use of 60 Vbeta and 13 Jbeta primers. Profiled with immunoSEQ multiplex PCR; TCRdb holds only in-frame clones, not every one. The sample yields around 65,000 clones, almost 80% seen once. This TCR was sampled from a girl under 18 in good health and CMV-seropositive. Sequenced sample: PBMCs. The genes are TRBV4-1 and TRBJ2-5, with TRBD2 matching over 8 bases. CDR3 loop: CASSQEGLGGQETQYF. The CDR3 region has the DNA TGCGCCAGCAGCCAAGAGGGACTAGGGGGCCAAGAGACCCAGTACTTC.